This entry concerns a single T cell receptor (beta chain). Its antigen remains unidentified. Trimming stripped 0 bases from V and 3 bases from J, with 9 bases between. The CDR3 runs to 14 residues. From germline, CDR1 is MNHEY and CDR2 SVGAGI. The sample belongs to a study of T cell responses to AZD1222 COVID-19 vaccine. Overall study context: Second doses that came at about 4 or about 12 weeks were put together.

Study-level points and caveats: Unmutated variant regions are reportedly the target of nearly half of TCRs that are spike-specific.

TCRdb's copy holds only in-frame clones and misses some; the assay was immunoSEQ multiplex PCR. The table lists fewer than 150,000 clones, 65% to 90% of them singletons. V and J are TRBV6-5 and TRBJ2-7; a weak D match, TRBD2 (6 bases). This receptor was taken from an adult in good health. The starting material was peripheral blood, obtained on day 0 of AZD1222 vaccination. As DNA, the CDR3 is TGTGCCAGCAGTTACTCGGGGGGATTCTACGAGCAGTACTTC. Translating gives CASSYSGGFYEQYF.